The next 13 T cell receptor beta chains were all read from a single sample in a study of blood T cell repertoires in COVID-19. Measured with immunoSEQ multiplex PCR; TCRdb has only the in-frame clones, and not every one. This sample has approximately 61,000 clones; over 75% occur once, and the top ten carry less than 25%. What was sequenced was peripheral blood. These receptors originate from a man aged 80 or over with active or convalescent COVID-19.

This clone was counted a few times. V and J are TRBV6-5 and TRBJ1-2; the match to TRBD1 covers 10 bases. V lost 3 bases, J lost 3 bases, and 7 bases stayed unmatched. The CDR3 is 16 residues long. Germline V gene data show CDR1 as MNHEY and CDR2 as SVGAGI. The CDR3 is CASSYIRTGGDYGYTF. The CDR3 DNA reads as TGTGCCAGCAGTTATATCAGGACAGGGGGGGACTATGGCTACACCTTC.

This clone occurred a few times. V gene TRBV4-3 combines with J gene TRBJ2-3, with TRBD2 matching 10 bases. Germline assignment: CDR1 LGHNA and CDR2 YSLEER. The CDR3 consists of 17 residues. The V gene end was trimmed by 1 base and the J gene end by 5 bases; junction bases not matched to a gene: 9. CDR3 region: CASSQGSGRAGRDTQYF. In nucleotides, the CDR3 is TGCGCCAGCAGCCAAGGGAGCGGGAGGGCCGGCAGAGATACGCAGTATTTT.

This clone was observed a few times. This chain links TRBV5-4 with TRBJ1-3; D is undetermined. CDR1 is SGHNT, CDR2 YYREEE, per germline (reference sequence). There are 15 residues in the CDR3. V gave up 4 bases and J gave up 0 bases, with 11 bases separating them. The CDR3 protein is CASSPAGLSGNTIYF. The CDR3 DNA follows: TGTGCCAGCAGCCCAGCAGGCCTCTCTGGAAACACCATATATTTT.

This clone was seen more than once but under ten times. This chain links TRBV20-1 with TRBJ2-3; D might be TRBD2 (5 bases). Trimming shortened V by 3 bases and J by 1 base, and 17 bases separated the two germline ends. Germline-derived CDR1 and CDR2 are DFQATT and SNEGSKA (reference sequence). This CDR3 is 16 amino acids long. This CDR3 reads CSASTPMGSGTDTQYF. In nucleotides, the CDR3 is TGCAGTGCTAGTACCCCGATGGGTAGCGGCACAGATACGCAGTATTTT.

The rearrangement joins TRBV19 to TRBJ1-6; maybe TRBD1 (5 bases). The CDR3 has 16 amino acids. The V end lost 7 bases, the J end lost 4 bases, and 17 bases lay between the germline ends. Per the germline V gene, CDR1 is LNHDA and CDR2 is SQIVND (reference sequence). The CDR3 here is CASNVGTLRYNSPLHF. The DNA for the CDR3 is TGTGCCAGTAACGTCGGGACTCTGAGATATAATTCACCCCTCCACTTT.

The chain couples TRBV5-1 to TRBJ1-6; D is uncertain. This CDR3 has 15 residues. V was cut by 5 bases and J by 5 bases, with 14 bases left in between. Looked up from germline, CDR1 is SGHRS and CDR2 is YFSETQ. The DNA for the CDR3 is TGCGCCAGCAGTTTAGTAGCGGGAGATAATTCACCCCTCCACTTT. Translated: CASSLVAGDNSPLHF. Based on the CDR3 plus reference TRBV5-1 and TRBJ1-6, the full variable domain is KAGVTQTPRYLIKTRGQQVTLSCSPISGHRSVSWYQQTPGQGLQFLFEYFSETQRNKGNFPGRFSGRQFSNSRSEMNVSTLELGDSALYLCASSLVAGDNSPLHFGNGTRLTVT.

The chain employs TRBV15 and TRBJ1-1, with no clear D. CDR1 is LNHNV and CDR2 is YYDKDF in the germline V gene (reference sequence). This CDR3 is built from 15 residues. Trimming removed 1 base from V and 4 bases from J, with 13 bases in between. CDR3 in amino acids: CATSRALRELTEAFF. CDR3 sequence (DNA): TGTGCCACCAGCAGAGCTTTGAGGGAGCTCACTGAAGCTTTCTTT.

The CDR3 nucleotides read TGTGCCAGCAGTCCCCTAGCGGGGCACCTTGATGAGCAGTTCTTC. Translated, it gives CASSPLAGHLDEQFF. The chain couples TRBV3-1 (or the pseudogene TRBV3-2) to TRBJ2-1, with 9 nucleotides matching TRBD2. V lost 6 bases, J lost 8 bases, and 11 bases stayed unmatched. This CDR3 is 15 amino acids long. Germline V gene lookup returns CDR1 LGHDT and CDR2 YNNKEL (reference sequence).

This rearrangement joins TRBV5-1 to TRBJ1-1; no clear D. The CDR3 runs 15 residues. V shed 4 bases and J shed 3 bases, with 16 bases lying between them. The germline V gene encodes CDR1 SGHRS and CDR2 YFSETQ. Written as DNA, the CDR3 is TGCGCCAGCAGCCCCATCGCGGTGGAGGACACTGAAGCTTTCTTT. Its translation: CASSPIAVEDTEAFF.

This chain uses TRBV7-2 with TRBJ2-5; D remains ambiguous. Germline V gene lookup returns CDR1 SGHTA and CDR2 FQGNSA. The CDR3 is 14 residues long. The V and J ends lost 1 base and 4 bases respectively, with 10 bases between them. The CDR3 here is CASSLGWALETQYF. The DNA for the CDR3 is TGTGCCAGCAGCTTAGGGTGGGCCCTAGAGACCCAGTACTTC.

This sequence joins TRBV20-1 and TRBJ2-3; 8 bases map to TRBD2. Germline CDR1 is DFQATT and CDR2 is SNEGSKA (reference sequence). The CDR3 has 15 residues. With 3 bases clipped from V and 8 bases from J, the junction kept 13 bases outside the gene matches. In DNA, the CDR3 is TGCAGTGCTAGTAGGCGGGAGGACCGGGGGGGTACGCAGTATTTT. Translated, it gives CSASRREDRGGTQYF.

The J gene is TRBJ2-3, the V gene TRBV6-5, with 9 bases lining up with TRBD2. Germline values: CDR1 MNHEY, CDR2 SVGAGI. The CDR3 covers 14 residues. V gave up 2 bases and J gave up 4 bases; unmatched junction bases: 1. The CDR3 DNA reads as TGTGCCAGCAGTTACCTAGCGGGGTCAGATACGCAGTATTTT. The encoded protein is CASSYLAGSDTQYF.

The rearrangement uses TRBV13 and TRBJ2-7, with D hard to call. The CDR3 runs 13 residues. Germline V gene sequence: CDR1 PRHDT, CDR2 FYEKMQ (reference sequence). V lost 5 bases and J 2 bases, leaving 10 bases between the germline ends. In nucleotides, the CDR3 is TGTGCCAGCAGCGGGTTAGCAGCCTACGAGCAGTACTTC. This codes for CASSGLAAYEQYF. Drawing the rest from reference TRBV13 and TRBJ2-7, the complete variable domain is AAGVIQSPRHLIKEKRETATLKCYPIPRHDTVYWYQQGPGQDPQFLISFYEKMQSDKGSIPDRFSAQQFSDYHSELNMSSLELGDSALYFCASSGLAAYEQYFGPGTRLTVT.